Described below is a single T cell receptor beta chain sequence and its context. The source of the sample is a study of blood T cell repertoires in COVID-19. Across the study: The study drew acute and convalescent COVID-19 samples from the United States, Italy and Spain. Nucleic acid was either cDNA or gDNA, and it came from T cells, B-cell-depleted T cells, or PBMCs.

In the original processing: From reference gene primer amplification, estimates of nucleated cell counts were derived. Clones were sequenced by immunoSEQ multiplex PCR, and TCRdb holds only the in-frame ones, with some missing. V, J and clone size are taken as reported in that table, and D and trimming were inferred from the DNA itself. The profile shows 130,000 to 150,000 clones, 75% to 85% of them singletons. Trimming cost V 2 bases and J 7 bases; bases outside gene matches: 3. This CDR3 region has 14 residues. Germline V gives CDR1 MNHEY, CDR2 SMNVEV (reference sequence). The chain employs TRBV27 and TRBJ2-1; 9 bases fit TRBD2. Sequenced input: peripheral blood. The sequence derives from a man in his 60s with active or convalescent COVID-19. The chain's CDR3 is CASSLAGGTNEQFF. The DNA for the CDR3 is TGTGCCAGCAGTTTAGCGGGAGGGACGAATGAGCAGTTCTTC.